This entry concerns a single T cell receptor (beta chain). The table came from immunoSEQ multiplex PCR; TCRdb's copy has only in-frame clones and leaves some out. The table includes over 45,000 clones, roughly 90% detected once. The source of the sample is a study of cytomegalovirus exposure and HLA in healthy donors. The CDR3 loop spans 14 amino acids. The germline V gene has CDR1 MDHEN and CDR2 SYDVKM. Trimming left V 1 base short and J 9 bases short, with 13 bases between. This sequence was found in a man between 18 and 29 years old in good health and CMV-seronegative. Sequenced sample: PBMCs. The chain couples TRBV28 to TRBJ2-1, with TRBD2 as a possible D gene (6 bases). Here the CDR3 reads CASSLSVEEGEQFF. CDR3 DNA: TGTGCCAGCAGTTTATCCGTGGAGGAGGGTGAGCAGTTCTTC.